This T cell receptor beta chain was identified during a study of somatic mutations in cytotoxic T cells in rheumatoid arthritis. In the study overall: The flow sorting of some V beta antibody-stained T-cell populations reached nearly 100% purity, and the sorted populations included V beta1+ cells sequenced for TCRB. The study's findings and limits: Nothing was done to adjust for multiple comparisons when TRBV07 showed up slightly less in rheumatoid arthritis patients. Measurement of CD8+ T-cell clonality revealed no significant difference between rheumatoid arthritis patients and age-matched healthy controls.

Magnetic beads with positive selection isolated CD4+ and CD8+ fractions, whose purity was verified by flow cytometry. The V end lost 2 bases, the J end lost 3 bases, and 9 bases lay between the germline ends. The CDR3 length is 14 residues. Germline values: CDR1 SGHRS, CDR2 YFSETQ. As concerns this clone: Its antigen is undetermined.

Here immunoSEQ multiplex PCR was the method, and the copy in TCRdb shows in-frame clones only, minus some. The sample yields under 20,000 clones, around 80% seen once. The sample taken for sequencing was CD8+ T cells sorted from blood. The rearrangement joins TRBV5-1 to TRBJ2-1; D unclear. This TCR was recovered from an adult with rheumatoid arthritis. CDR3 region: CASSFSTNYNEQFF. The CDR3 nucleotides read TGCGCCAGCAGCTTTTCCACCAACTACAATGAGCAGTTCTTC.